This TCR beta chain was identified during a study of CD8 T cells in Susac syndrome. Germline V gene sequence: CDR1 GTSNPN, CDR2 SVGIG (reference sequence). With V trimmed by 6 bases and J by 7 bases, 3 bases remained unmatched. The CDR3 runs 12 residues. Reverse transcription used roughly 0.45 to 1 ug RNA and random hexamers. A single record per CDR3 protein comes from TCRdb applying MiXCR to the immunoSEQ multiplex PCR reads. The sample shows about 200,000 distinct CDR3 sequences, about 96% of them seen only once. Sequencing input: CD4+ T cells from PBMCs. J is TRBJ1-4 and V is TRBV30; TRBD1 matches 9 bases. This receptor was taken from a human donor with multiple sclerosis. CDR3 DNA: TGTGCCTGTGGGACAGGGACTGAAAAACTGTTTTTT. As protein: CACGTGTEKLFF.